This entry lists 32 T cell receptor beta chains sequenced from one sample in a study of blood T cell repertoires in COVID-19. Data came from immunoSEQ multiplex PCR; TCRdb stores just in-frame clones and leaves some out. The data hold under 250,000 clones, with around 86% observed a single time. Material: peripheral blood. Receptor source: a man in his fifties or sixties with COVID-19, enrolled during active disease.

The chain carries TRBV4-2 and TRBJ2-1; 13 bases line up with TRBD2. With V trimmed by 1 base and J by 8 bases, 2 bases remained unmatched. The CDR3 sequence is 15 residues long. CDR1 is LGHNA and CDR2 is YNFKEQ in the germline V gene. The DNA of the CDR3 is TGTGCCAGCAGCCAAGGGACTAGCGGGAGTTATGAGCAGTTCTTC. Its protein product is CASSQGTSGSYEQFF.

The chain uses TRBV9 and TRBJ1-1; D might be TRBD1 (5 bases). The CDR3 runs 14 residues. V was pared by 4 bases and J by 1 base, with 11 bases between. The germline V gene has CDR1 SGDLS and CDR2 YYNGEE. CDR3 DNA sequence: TGTGCCAGCAGCTCAGAAGGGGAGAACACTGAAGCTTTCTTT. The encoded protein is CASSSEGENTEAFF.

The chain is built from TRBV7-2 and TRBJ2-5; TRBD2 is a possible D gene (6 bases). CDR1 and CDR2 (germline): SGHTA, FQGNSA. Trimming cost V 1 base and J 5 bases, with 14 bases left between them. This CDR3 spans 15 amino acids. The CDR3 loop reads CASSLGGTSGETQYF. The CDR3 DNA reads as TGTGCCAGCAGCTTAGGGGGGACTTCAGGGGAGACCCAGTACTTC.

This chain links TRBV27 with TRBJ1-1; D may be TRBD1 (6 bases). Germline-derived CDR1 and CDR2 are MNHEY and SMNVEV (reference sequence). V lost 7 bases, J lost 0 bases, and 21 bases lay in between. The CDR3 loop spans 17 amino acids. Here the CDR3 DNA reads TGTGCCAGCAATCTATATAGTCCAGGGGACATGAACACTGAAGCTTTCTTT. It specifies CASNLYSPGDMNTEAFF.

This chain links TRBV28 with TRBJ1-3; 9 nucleotides align to TRBD1. J gave up 5 bases and V 4 bases, and 6 bases lay outside the gene matches. This CDR3 spans 15 amino acids. The germline V gene encodes CDR1 MDHEN and CDR2 SYDVKM. Here the CDR3 reads CASSSPGQGRNTIYF. The CDR3 region has the DNA TGTGCCAGCAGTTCTCCGGGACAGGGTAGAAACACCATATATTTT.

A single count supports this clone. This chain's CDR3 is CASSPGTGLAKNIQYF. In DNA form, the CDR3 reads TGCGCCAGCAGCCCAGGGACAGGATTAGCCAAAAACATTCAGTACTTC. This chain connects TRBV4-1 to TRBJ2-4; 8 bases agree with TRBD1. The CDR3 has 16 amino acids. The germline V gene encodes CDR1 MGHRA and CDR2 YSYEKL. With V trimmed by 4 bases and J by 0 bases, 5 bases remained unmatched.

The chain combines TRBV5-6 with TRBJ2-5, with 7 bases identical to TRBD1. CDR3 length: 14 amino acids. V trimming: 4 bases; J trimming: 4 bases; junction bases outside the gene matches: 7. Germline assignment: CDR1 SGHDT and CDR2 YYEEEE. The CDR3 bases are TGTGCCAGCAGCACAACAGGGGTAGGAGAGACCCAGTACTTC. It yields the protein CASSTTGVGETQYF.

J is TRBJ2-1 and V is TRBV28, with D tentatively TRBD2 (7 bases). The germline V and J ends were trimmed by 10 bases and 1 base, with 11 bases remaining between them. The V gene's germline CDR1 is MDHEN and CDR2 SYDVKM. The length of the CDR3 is 13 residues. This CDR3 is CAIRGASYNEQFF. In DNA form, the CDR3 reads TGTGCCATCCGGGGGGCTTCCTACAATGAGCAGTTCTTC.

The chain is built from TRBV27 and TRBJ2-2, with TRBD1 matching over 12 bases. The CDR3 has 17 residues. V gave up 2 bases and J gave up 4 bases; unmatched junction bases: 5. Germline CDR1 MNHEY, CDR2 SMNVEV (reference sequence). The CDR3: CASSLRGQGAGTGELFF. In nucleotides, the CDR3 is TGTGCCAGCAGTTTACGGGGACAGGGGGCCGGCACCGGGGAGCTGTTTTTT.

V gene TRBV6-4 combines with J gene TRBJ1-1; D is undetermined. CDR1 is MRHNA and CDR2 is SNTAGT in the germline V gene. The V end lost 6 bases, the J end lost 4 bases, and 18 bases lay between the germline ends. This CDR3 has 15 residues. CDR3 sequence: CASREKGGRSTEAFF. The CDR3 nucleotides are TGTGCCAGCAGGGAAAAGGGTGGGAGAAGCACTGAAGCTTTCTTT.

The genes are TRBV7-9 and TRBJ2-1, with D possibly matching TRBD2 (6 bases). The CDR3 covers 12 residues. V shed 5 bases and J shed 9 bases, with 11 bases lying between them. Germline-derived CDR1 and CDR2 are SEHNR and FQNEAQ (reference sequence). This CDR3 is CASSQAAGEQFF. The CDR3 DNA reads TGTGCCAGCAGCCAAGCAGCGGGTGAGCAGTTCTTC. The entire variable domain, with the rest obtained from reference TRBV7-9 and TRBJ2-1, is as follows: DTGVSQNPRHKITKRGQNVTFRCDPISEHNRLYWYRQTLGQGPEFLTYFQNEAQLEKSRLLSDRFSAERPKGSFSTLEIQRTEQGDSAMYLCASSQAAGEQFFGPGTRLTVL.

The gene calls are TRBV6-5 and TRBJ2-2, with 10 bases identical to TRBD2. Per germline, CDR1 MNHEY and CDR2 SVGAGI. The CDR3 loop spans 15 amino acids. The V gene end was trimmed by 7 bases and the J gene end by 5 bases; junction bases not matched to a gene: 7. CDR3: CASTLSGGRTGELFF. In DNA, the CDR3 is TGTGCCAGCACTCTTAGCGGGGGGAGAACCGGGGAGCTGTTTTTT.

CDR3 in DNA: TGTGCCAGCAGTTACTCTGGGCAGATTAGCAATCAGCCCCAGCATTTT. Translation gives CASSYSGQISNQPQHF. The V call is TRBV6-6, the J call TRBJ1-5; D gene ambiguous. This CDR3 comprises 16 residues. V was clipped by 0 bases and J by 0 bases, with 9 bases between them. The germline CDR1 and CDR2 sequences are MNHNY and SVGAGI (reference sequence).

V and J are TRBV2 and TRBJ1-1, with D maybe TRBD1 (5 bases). The V end lost 5 bases, the J end lost 4 bases, and 17 bases lay between the germline ends. The CDR3 loop spans 15 amino acids. Germline CDR1 SNHLY, CDR2 FYNNEI. CDR3: CASSSSRDHGTEAFF. The CDR3 coding sequence is TGTGCCAGCAGTAGTAGCAGGGATCATGGCACTGAAGCTTTCTTT.

The CDR3 DNA reads as TGTGCCACCAGTGACTCGTCCCCTAGCTCCTACAATGAGCAGTTCTTC. Translation gives CATSDSSPSSYNEQFF. The chain employs TRBV24-1 and TRBJ2-1; no clear D gene. The CDR3 spans 16 residues. Trimming removed 4 bases at V and 0 bases at J, with 12 bases between. Germline V gene sequence: CDR1 KGHDR, CDR2 SFDVKD.

CDR3 loop: CASSSGVRGSNQPQHF. The CDR3, as DNA: TGTGCCAGCAGCTCCGGAGTGCGGGGAAGCAATCAGCCCCAGCATTTT. This chain connects TRBV7-8 to TRBJ1-5, with unresolved D. Per the germline V gene, CDR1 is SGHVS and CDR2 is FQNEAQ. CDR3 length: 16 amino acids. Trimming left V 4 bases short and J 1 base short, with 14 bases between.

CDR3 protein: CASTYAGELFF. The CDR3 region has the DNA TGTGCCAGTACCTACGCCGGGGAGCTGTTTTTT. V usage is TRBV19 and J usage is TRBJ2-2; D remains unclear. Between the trimmed V and J ends, which lost 7 bases and 6 bases, there was a span of 6 bases. Germline-derived CDR1 and CDR2 are LNHDA and SQIVND (reference sequence). This CDR3 region has 11 residues. Based on the CDR3 plus reference TRBV19 and TRBJ2-2, the full variable domain is DGGITQSPKYLFRKEGQNVTLSCEQNLNHDAMYWYRQDPGQGLRLIYYSQIVNDFQKGDIAEGYSVSREKKESFPLTVTSAQKNPTAFYLCASTYAGELFFGEGSRLTVL.

The DNA for the CDR3 is TGTGCCACCAGCGCAAGACAGGGGGGCACACAAGAGACCCAGTACTTC. Its translation: CATSARQGGTQETQYF. The genes are TRBV15 and TRBJ2-5; 9 bases agree with TRBD1. Germline V gene data show CDR1 as LNHNV and CDR2 as YYDKDF (reference sequence). The CDR3 extends over 16 amino acids. J gave up 2 bases and V 5 bases, and 9 bases lay outside the gene matches.

This sequence joins TRBV6-6 and TRBJ1-5; D not certain. The CDR3 has 14 amino acids. The V end lost 6 bases, the J end lost 5 bases, and 14 bases lay between the germline ends. The germline V gene encodes CDR1 MNHNY and CDR2 SVGAGI (reference sequence). CDR3 region: CASSPNGSYQPQHF. In nucleotides, the CDR3 is TGTGCCAGCAGCCCCAACGGGTCGTATCAGCCCCAGCATTTT.

This chain connects TRBV29-1 to TRBJ1-2; TRBD1 is a possible D gene (6 bases). Trimming took 6 bases from V and 4 from J, leaving 18 bases between them. Germline lookup yields CDR1 SQVTM and CDR2 ANQGSEA. The CDR3 extends over 14 amino acids. The DNA of the CDR3 is TGCAGCGTCGGGCATCGGACAGCTACCTATGGCTACACCTTC. Encoded protein: CSVGHRTATYGYTF.

In this sample, this clone turned up once. This chain uses TRBV2 with TRBJ2-7; 14 bases agree with TRBD2. Germline CDR1 SNHLY, CDR2 FYNNEI. Unmatched junction bases numbered 19, after V lost 8 bases and J lost 1 base. The CDR3 sequence is 20 residues long. CDR3 sequence: CASGPGVAGTSGSLSYEQYF. CDR3 coding DNA: TGTGCCAGCGGGCCGGGGGTGGCCGGGACTAGCGGGAGCCTGTCCTACGAGCAGTACTTC.

V and J are TRBV6-2 or TRBV6-3 and TRBJ1-1; D remains unclear. The V gene's germline CDR1 is MNHEY and CDR2 SVGEGT. V dropped 6 bases and J dropped 3 bases, with 11 bases sitting between them. This CDR3 is built from 13 residues. The CDR3 nucleotides are TGTGCCAGCAGCTCAGCGCGGGACACTGAAGCTTTCTTT. Amino acids: CASSSARDTEAFF.

This chain links TRBV7-9 with TRBJ2-7; D may be TRBD1 (6 bases). The V end lost 7 bases, the J end lost 0 bases, and 16 bases lay between the germline ends. CDR1 SEHNR and CDR2 FQNEAQ come from the germline V gene (reference sequence). The CDR3 is 15 amino acids. Here the CDR3 DNA reads TGTGCCAGCACCCCGGGGCAGGGGCTCTCCTACGAGCAGTACTTC. This sequence encodes CASTPGQGLSYEQYF.

This clone was found once. The J gene is TRBJ1-1, the V gene TRBV7-4, with 8 positions matching TRBD1. Germline assignment: CDR1 SGHVT and CDR2 SQSDAQ. V dropped 5 bases and J dropped 4; count of bases not matched to a gene: 6. The CDR3 loop spans 14 amino acids. The DNA for the CDR3 is TGTGCCAGCAGCATAAGAACAGGGGGCACTGAAGCTTTCTTT. Encoded protein: CASSIRTGGTEAFF.

The chain joins TRBV19 to TRBJ2-7; 8 nucleotides match TRBD1. From germline, CDR1 is LNHDA and CDR2 SQIVND (reference sequence). Trimming took 1 base from V and 4 from J; bases not matched to a gene: 0. The CDR3 spans 13 residues. The CDR3 here is CASSIGTGYEQYF. In DNA, the CDR3 is TGTGCCAGTAGTATAGGGACAGGGTACGAGCAGTACTTC.

J is TRBJ2-7 and V is TRBV27, with 7 bases aligning to TRBD1. With V trimmed by 0 bases and J by 4 bases, 6 bases remained unmatched. CDR3 length: 15 residues. Looked up from germline, CDR1 is MNHEY and CDR2 is SMNVEV (reference sequence). The CDR3 here is CASSLSGGALYEQYF. CDR3 DNA sequence: TGTGCCAGCAGTTTATCAGGGGGCGCATTATACGAGCAGTACTTC.

The chain employs TRBV2 and TRBJ2-1; D may be TRBD2 (6 bases). The CDR3 covers 13 residues. V shed 5 bases and J shed 1 base, with 6 bases lying between them. Per germline, CDR1 SNHLY and CDR2 FYNNEI. The CDR3 loop reads CASSRESYNEQFF. The CDR3 DNA follows: TGTGCCAGCAGTCGGGAGTCCTACAATGAGCAGTTCTTC.

The V gene is TRBV18, the J gene TRBJ1-1; D perhaps matches TRBD1 (6 bases). The CDR3 covers 14 residues. Germline V gene data show CDR1 as KGHSH and CDR2 as LQKENI. V was clipped by 5 bases and J by 1 base, with 11 bases between them. The CDR3, as DNA: TGTGCCAGCTCAATTCAGGGGCGGAACACTGAAGCTTTCTTT. Its translation: CASSIQGRNTEAFF.

The V gene is TRBV27, the J gene TRBJ1-4; 7 nucleotides align to TRBD1. CDR1 and CDR2 (germline): MNHEY, SMNVEV (reference sequence). J lost 5 bases, V lost 11 bases, and 8 bases had no gene match. CDR3 size: 13 residues. Here the CDR3 reads CASSDRSNEKLFF. In DNA, the CDR3 is TGTGCCTCTTCGGACAGGAGCAATGAAAAACTGTTTTTT.

The CDR3, as DNA: TGCGCCAGCAGCCAAGAGGGGGACAGTATAAAGAACTATGGCTACACCTTC. Amino acid sequence: CASSQEGDSIKNYGYTF. V and J are TRBV4-1 and TRBJ1-2, with TRBD1 identical over 7 bases. This CDR3 contains 17 residues. Germline CDR1 reads MGHRA; CDR2 reads YSYEKL. The ends lost 0 bases at V and 2 bases at J; junction bases unmatched: 9.

This rearrangement joins TRBV6-5 to TRBJ2-5; 7 bases fit TRBD2. This CDR3 has 13 amino acids. The junction had 6 bases not matched to a gene; V was cut back by 6 bases and J by 5 bases. The germline gives CDR1 MNHEY, CDR2 SVGAGI. The CDR3 nucleotides read TGTGCCAGCAGAGGCAGGGAGGGCGAGACCCAGTACTTC. This codes for CASRGREGETQYF.

V and J are TRBV7-9 and TRBJ2-3; 13 bases line up with TRBD2. V dropped 5 bases and J dropped 2; count of bases not matched to a gene: 7. CDR3 length: 17 residues. Germline CDR1 SEHNR, CDR2 FQNEAQ (reference sequence). The CDR3 DNA is TGTGCCAGCAGCACAGGGACTAGCGGGGCCCTCACAGATACGCAGTATTTT. Translation: CASSTGTSGALTDTQYF.